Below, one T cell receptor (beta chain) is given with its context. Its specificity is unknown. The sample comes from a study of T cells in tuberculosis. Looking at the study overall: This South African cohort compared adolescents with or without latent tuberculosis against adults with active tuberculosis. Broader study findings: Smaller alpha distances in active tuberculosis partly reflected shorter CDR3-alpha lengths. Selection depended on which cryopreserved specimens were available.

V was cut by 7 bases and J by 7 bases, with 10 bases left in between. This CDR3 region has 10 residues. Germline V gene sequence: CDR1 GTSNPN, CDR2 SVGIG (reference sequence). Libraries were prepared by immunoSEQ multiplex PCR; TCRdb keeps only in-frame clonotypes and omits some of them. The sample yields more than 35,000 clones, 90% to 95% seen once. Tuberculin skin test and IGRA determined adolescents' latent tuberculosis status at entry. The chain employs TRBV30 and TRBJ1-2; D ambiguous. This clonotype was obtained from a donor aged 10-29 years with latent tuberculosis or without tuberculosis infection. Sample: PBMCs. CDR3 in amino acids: CALINSGYTF. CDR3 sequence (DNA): TGTGCCTTGATAAATAGTGGCTACACCTTC.